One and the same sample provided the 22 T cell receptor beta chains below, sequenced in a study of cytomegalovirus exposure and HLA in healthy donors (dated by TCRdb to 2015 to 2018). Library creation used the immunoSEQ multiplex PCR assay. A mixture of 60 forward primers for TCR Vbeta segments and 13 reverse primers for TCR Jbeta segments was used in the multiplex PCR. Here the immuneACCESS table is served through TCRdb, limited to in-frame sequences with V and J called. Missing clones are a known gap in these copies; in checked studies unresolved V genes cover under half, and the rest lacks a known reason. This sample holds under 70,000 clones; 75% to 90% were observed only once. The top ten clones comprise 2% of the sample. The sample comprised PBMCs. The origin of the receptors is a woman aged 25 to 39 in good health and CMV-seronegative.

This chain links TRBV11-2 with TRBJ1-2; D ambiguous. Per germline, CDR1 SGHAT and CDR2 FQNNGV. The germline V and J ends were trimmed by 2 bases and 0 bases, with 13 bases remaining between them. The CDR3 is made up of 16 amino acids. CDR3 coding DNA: TGTGCCAGCAGCTTAATCGTATTGGCAGCTAACTATGGCTACACCTTC. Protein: CASSLIVLAANYGYTF.

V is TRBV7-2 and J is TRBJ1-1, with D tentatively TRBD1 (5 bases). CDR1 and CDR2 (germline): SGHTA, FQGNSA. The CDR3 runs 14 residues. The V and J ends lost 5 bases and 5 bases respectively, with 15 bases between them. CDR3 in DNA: TGTGCCAGCAGCCCCTCACTTAAGGGGACTGAAGCTTTCTTT. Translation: CASSPSLKGTEAFF.

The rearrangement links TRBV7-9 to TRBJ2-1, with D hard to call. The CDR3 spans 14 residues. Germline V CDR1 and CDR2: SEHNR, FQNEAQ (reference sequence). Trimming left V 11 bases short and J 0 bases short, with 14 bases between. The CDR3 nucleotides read TGTGCCTCCAGTTTAGTTAGCTCCTACAATGAGCAGTTCTTC. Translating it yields CASSLVSSYNEQFF. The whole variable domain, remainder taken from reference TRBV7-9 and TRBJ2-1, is DTGVSQNPRHKITKRGQNVTFRCDPISEHNRLYWYRQTLGQGPEFLTYFQNEAQLEKSRLLSDRFSAERPKGSFSTLEIQRTEQGDSAMYLCASSLVSSYNEQFFGPGTRLTVL.

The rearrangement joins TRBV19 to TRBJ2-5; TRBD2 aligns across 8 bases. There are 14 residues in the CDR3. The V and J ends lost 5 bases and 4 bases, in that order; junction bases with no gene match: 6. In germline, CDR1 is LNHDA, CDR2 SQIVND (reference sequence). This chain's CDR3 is CASSLRTSLETQYF. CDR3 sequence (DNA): TGTGCCAGTAGTCTTCGGACTAGCTTAGAGACCCAGTACTTC.

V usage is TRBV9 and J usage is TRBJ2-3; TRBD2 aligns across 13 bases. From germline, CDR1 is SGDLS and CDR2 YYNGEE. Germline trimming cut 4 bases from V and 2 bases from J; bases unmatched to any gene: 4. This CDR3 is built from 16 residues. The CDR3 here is CASSPGTSGTTDTQYF. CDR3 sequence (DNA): TGTGCCAGCAGCCCGGGGACTAGCGGGACCACAGATACGCAGTATTTT.

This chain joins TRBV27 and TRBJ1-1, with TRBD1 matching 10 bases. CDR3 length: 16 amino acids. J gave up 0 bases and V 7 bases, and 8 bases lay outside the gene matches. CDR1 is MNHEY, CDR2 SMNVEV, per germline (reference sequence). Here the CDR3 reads CASTKRQGALNTEAFF. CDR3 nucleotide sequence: TGTGCCAGCACCAAAAGACAGGGGGCACTGAACACTGAAGCTTTCTTT.

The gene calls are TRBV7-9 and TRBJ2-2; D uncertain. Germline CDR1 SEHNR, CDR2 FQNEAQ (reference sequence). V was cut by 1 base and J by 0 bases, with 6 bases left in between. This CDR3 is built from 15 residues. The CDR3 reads CASSLGPSNTGELFF. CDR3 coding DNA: TGTGCCAGCAGCTTAGGGCCGTCGAACACCGGGGAGCTGTTTTTT.

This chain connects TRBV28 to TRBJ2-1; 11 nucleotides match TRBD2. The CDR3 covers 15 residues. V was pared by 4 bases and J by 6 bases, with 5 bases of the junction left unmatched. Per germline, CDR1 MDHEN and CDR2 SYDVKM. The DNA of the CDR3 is TGTGCCAGCAGTTCCCTAGCGGGAGGTCCCAATGAGCAGTTCTTC. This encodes CASSSLAGGPNEQFF.

The CDR3 spells CASSSSGTGEQYF. CDR3 in DNA: TGTGCCAGCAGCTCATCCGGGACAGGTGAGCAGTACTTC. V and J are TRBV11-3 and TRBJ2-7, with 8 bases fitting TRBD1. The CDR3 spans 13 residues. The junction had 6 bases not matched to a gene; V was cut back by 4 bases and J by 7 bases. Germline lookup yields CDR1 SGHNT and CDR2 YENEEA.

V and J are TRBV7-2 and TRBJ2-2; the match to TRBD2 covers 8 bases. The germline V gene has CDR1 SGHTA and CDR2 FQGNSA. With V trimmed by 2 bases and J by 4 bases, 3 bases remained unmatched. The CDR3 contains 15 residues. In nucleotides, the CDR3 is TGTGCCAGCAGCTTACGCGGGAGGAGCACCGGGGAGCTGTTTTTT. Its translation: CASSLRGRSTGELFF.

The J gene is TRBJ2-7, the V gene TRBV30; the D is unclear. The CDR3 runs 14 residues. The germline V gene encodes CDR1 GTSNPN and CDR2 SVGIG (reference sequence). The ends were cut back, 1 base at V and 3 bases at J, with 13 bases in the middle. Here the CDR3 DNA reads TGTGCCTGGAGTGCTATAGCAGAACACTACGAGCAGTACTTC. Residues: CAWSAIAEHYEQYF.

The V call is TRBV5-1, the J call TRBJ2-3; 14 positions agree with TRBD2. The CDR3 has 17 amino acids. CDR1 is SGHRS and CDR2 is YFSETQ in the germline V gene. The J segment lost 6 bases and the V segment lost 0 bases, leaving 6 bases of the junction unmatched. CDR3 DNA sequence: TGCGCCAGCAGCTTGGGGGGGACTAGCGGGAGTTCGGATACGCAGTATTTT. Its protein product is CASSLGGTSGSSDTQYF. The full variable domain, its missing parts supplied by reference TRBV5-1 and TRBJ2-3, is KAGVTQTPRYLIKTRGQQVTLSCSPISGHRSVSWYQQTPGQGLQFLFEYFSETQRNKGNFPGRFSGRQFSNSRSEMNVSTLELGDSALYLCASSLGGTSGSSDTQYFGPGTRLTVL.

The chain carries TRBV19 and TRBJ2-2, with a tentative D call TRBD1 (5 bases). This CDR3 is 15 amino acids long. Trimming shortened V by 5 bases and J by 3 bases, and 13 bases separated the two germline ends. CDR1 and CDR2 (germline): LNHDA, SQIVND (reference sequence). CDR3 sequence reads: CASSLLTVDTGELFF. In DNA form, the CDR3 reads TGTGCCAGTAGTCTTTTGACAGTCGACACCGGGGAGCTGTTTTTT.

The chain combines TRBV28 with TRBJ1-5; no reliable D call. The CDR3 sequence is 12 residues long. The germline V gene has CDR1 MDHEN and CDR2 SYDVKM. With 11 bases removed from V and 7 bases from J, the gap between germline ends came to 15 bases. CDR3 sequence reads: CASSEARQPQHF. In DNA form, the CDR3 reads TGTGCCTCCTCGGAGGCACGACAGCCCCAGCATTTT.

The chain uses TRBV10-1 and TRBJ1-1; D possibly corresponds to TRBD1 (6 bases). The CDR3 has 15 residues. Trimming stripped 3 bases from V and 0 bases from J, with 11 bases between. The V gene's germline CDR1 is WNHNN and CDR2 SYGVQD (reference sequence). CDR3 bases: TGCGCCAGCAGTGATACAGGGAACATGAACACTGAAGCTTTCTTT. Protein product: CASSDTGNMNTEAFF.

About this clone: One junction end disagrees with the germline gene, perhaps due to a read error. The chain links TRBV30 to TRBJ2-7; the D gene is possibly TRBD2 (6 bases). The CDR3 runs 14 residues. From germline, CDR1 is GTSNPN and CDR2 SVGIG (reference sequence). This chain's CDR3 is CAWSPGVVSYGQYF. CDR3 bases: TGTGCCTGGAGTCCGGGGGTAGTCTCCTACGGGCAGTACTTC.

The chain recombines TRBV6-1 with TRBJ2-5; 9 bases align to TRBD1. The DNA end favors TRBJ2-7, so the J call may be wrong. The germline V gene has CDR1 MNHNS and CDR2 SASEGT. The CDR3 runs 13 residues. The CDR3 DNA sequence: TGTGCCAGCAGCCAGGGACAGGGCTACGAGCAGTACTTC. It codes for CASSQGQGYEQYF.

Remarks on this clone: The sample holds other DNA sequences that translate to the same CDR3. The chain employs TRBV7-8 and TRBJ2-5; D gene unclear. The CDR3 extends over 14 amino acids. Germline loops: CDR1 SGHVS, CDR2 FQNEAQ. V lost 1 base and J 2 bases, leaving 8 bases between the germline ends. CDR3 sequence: CASSLDAPQETQYF. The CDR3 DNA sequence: TGTGCCAGCAGCTTAGATGCGCCTCAAGAGACCCAGTACTTC.

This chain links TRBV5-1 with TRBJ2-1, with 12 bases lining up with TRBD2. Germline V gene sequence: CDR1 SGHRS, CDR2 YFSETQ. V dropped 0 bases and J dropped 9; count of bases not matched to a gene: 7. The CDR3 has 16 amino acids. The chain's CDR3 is CASSLESLAGGAEQFF. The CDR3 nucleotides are TGCGCCAGCAGCTTGGAGAGCCTAGCGGGAGGGGCTGAGCAGTTCTTC.

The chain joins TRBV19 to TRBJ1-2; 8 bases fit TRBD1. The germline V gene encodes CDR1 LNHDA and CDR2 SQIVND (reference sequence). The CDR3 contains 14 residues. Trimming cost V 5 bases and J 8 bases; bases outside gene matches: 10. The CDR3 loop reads CASSPRDRLGGYTF. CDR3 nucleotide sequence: TGTGCCAGTAGTCCCCGGGACAGGCTTGGGGGCTACACCTTC.

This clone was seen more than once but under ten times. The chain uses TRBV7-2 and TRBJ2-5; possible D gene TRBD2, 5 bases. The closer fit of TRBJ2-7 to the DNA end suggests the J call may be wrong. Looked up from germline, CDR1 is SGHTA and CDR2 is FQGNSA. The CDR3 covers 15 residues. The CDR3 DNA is TGTGCCAGCAGCACCCAAAGCGCCAGAGGGAGCGAGCAGTACTTC. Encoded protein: CASSTQSARGSEQYF.

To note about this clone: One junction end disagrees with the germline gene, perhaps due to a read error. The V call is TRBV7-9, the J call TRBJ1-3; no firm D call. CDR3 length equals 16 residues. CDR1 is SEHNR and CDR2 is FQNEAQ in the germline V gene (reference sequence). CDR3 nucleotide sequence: TGTTCCAGCAGCGTAAAACACCCCCTCTCTGGAAACACCATATATTTT. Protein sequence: CSSSVKHPLSGNTIYF.